The T cell receptor (beta chain) under discussion was sequenced for a study of blood T cell repertoires in COVID-19. The overall study: PBMCs, B-cell-depleted T cells, or T cells provided the cDNA or gDNA that made up the material.

Participants were aged about 18 to 89 years from about two dozen US areas. In Cohort 3, a recovered donor had either two negative PCRs, clearance, or symptom resolution. Sequencing was performed with immunoSEQ multiplex PCR; in TCRdb, only in-frame clones are kept and a portion is missing. The sample lists 200,000 to 250,000 clones; 85% to 90% were seen once. This clonotype was obtained from a man younger than 40 who had recovered from COVID-19. Sequenced input: PBMCs or T cells enriched from blood (not recorded which).

The CDR3 DNA reads as TGTGCCTGGAGTCAGACAGGGGGAAACACTGAAGCTTTCTTT. Translation: CAWSQTGGNTEAFF. This chain connects TRBV30 to TRBJ1-1, with TRBD1 matching over 9 bases. The V gene's germline CDR1 is GTSNPN and CDR2 SVGIG (reference sequence). This CDR3 comprises 14 residues. With 2 bases clipped from V and 2 bases from J, the junction kept 3 bases outside the gene matches. Full variable domain (missing parts from reference TRBV30 and TRBJ1-1): SQTIHQWPATLVQPVGSPLSLECTVEGTSNPNLYWYRQAAGRGLQLLFYSVGIGQISSEVPQNLSASRPQDRQFILSSKKLLLSDSGFYLCAWSQTGGNTEAFFGQGTRLTVV.